Reported below is one T cell receptor beta chain. The sample comes from a study of glioma-infiltrating T cells. The CDR3 spans 19 residues. Trimming removed 1 base from V and 4 bases from J; junction bases left unmatched: 13. Per germline, CDR1 LGHNA and CDR2 YSLEER. Using RNA template, CDR3s of TCR alpha and beta were amplified with iRepertoire arm-PCR. TCRdb recomputed calls from the multiplex PCR reads with MiXCR, one row per CDR3 protein. The data contain 20,000 to 25,000 distinct CDR3 sequences, around 24% of them singletons. The sequence was obtained from a human donor with low-grade glioma or glioblastoma, undergoing nonglioma brain surgery, or in good health (not recorded which). The sequencing input was glioma tissue, nonneoplastic brain tissue, or PBMCs (not recorded which). The J gene is TRBJ1-6, the V gene TRBV4-3, with 7 bases matching TRBD1. Here the CDR3 reads CASSQGRQGVMYYNSPLHF. The CDR3 DNA sequence: TGCGCCAGCAGCCAAGGGAGACAGGGAGTCATGTATTATAATTCACCCCTCCACTTT.